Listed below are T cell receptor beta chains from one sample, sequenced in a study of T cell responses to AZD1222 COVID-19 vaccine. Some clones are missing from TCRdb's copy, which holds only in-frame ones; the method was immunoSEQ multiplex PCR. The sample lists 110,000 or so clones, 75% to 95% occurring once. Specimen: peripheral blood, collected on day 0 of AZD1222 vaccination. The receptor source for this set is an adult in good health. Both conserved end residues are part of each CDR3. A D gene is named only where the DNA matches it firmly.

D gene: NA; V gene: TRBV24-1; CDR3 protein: CATSDLLPGSSSGNTIYF
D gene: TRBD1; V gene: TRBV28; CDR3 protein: CASSLTGPYGYTF
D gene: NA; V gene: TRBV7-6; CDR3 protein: CASSSGNTIYF
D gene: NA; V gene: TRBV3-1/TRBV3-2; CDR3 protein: CASSQLGGGSNTEAFF
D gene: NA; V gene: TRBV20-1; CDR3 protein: CSARENTEAFF
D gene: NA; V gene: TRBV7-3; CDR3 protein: CASSLTGPTEAFF
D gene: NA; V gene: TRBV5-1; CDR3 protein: CASSFTVSGHNEQFF
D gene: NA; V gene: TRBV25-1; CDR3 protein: CASSPGSRTEAFF
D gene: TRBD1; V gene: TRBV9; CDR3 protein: CASSAAGQGDYGYTF
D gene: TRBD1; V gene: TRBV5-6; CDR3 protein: CASSLYGAGGSYGYTF
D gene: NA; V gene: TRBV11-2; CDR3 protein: CASSPRTSTNEKLFF
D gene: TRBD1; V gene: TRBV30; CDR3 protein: CAWRHPVRGIYNEQFF
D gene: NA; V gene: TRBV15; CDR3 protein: CATSRDLTGEPQHF
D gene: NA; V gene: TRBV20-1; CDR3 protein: CSASGQGGTLLGYTF
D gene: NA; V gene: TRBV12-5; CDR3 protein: CASGLTGQYTEAFF
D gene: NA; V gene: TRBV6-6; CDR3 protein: CASSYNEKLFF
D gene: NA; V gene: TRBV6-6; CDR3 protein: CASSYNLADYYNEQFF
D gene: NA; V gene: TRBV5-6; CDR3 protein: CASSLGVNTEAFF
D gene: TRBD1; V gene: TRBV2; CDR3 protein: CASTSPGTGGEKLFF
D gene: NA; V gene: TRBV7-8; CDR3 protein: CASSLVDRDQPQHF
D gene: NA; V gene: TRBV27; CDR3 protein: CASSLFPGRYGYTF
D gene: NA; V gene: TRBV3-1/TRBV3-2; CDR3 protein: CASSQEAGFGTQYF
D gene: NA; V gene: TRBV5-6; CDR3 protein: CASSLASVVGSPLHF
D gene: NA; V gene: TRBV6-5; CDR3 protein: CAGLDGRANEQFF